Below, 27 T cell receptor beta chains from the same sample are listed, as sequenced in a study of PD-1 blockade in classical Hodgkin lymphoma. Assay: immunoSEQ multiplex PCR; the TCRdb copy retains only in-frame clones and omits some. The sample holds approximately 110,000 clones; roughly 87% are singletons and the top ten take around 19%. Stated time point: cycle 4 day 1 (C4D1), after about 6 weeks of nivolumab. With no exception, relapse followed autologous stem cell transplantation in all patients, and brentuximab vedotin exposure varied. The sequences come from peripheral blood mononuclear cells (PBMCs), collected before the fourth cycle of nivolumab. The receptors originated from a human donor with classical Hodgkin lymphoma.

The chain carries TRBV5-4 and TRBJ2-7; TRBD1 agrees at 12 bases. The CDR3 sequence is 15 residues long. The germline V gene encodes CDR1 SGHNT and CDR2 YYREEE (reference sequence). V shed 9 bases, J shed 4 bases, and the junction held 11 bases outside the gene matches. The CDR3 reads CATSRGGQGAYEQYF. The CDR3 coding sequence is TGTGCCACCTCACGGGGGGGACAGGGGGCTTACGAGCAGTACTTC.

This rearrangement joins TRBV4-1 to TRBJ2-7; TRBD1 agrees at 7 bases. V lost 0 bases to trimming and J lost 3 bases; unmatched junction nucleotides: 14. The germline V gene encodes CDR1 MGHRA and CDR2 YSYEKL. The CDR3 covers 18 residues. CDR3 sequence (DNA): TGCGCCAGCAGCCAAGAAAGTAACAGGGGTAAATGGGGCTACGAGCAGTACTTC. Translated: CASSQESNRGKWGYEQYF.

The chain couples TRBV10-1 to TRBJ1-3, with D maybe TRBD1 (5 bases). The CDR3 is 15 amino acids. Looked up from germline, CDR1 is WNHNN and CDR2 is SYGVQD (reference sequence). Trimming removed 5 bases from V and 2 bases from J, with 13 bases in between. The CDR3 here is CASSRDLGAGNTIYF. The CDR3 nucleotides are TGCGCCAGCAGTAGGGACCTCGGGGCTGGAAACACCATATATTTT.

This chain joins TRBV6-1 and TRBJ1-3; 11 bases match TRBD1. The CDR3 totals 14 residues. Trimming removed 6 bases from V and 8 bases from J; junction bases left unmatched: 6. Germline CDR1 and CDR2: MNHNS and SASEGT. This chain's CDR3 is CASRQDRGRDTIYF. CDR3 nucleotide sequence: TGTGCCAGCAGACAGGACAGGGGGCGGGACACCATATATTTT.

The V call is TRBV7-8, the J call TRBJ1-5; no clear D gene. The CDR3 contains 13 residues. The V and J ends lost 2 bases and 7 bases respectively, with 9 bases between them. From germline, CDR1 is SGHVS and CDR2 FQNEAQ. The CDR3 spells CASSLITIQPQHF. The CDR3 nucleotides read TGTGCCAGCAGCTTAATAACTATCCAGCCCCAGCATTTT.

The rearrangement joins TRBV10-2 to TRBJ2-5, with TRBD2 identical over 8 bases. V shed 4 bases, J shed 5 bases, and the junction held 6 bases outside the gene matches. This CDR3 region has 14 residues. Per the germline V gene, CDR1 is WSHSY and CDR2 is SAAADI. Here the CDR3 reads CASSATGRGETQYF. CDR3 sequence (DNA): TGCGCCAGCAGTGCTACCGGGAGGGGGGAGACCCAGTACTTC.

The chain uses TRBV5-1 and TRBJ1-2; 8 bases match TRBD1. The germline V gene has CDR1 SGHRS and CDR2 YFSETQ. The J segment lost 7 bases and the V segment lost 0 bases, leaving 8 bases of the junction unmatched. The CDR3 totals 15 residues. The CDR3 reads CASSLEGQGARGYTF. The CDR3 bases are TGCGCCAGCAGCTTGGAGGGGCAGGGGGCGCGTGGCTACACCTTC. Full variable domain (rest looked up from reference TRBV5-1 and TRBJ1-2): KAGVTQTPRYLIKTRGQQVTLSCSPISGHRSVSWYQQTPGQGLQFLFEYFSETQRNKGNFPGRFSGRQFSNSRSEMNVSTLELGDSALYLCASSLEGQGARGYTFGSGTRLTVV.

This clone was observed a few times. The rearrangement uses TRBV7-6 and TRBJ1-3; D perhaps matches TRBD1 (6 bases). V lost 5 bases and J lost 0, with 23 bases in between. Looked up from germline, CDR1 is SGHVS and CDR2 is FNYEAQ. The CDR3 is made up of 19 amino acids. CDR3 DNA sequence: TGTGCCAGCAGCCGATGGGGCAGAGACAGGCCCAACTCTGGAAACACCATATATTTT. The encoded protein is CASSRWGRDRPNSGNTIYF.

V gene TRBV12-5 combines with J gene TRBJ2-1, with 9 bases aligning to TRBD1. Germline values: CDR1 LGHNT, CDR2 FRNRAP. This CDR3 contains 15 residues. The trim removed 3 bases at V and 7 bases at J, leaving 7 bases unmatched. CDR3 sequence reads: CASGFSWTGANEQFF. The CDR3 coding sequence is TGTGCTAGTGGTTTCTCCTGGACAGGGGCGAATGAGCAGTTCTTC.

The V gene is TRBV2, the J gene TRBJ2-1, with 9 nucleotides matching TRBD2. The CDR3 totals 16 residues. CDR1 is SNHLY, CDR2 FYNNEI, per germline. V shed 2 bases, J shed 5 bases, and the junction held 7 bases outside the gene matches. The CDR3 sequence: CASSERGLAGNNEQFF. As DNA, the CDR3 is TGTGCCAGCAGTGAACGGGGTCTAGCGGGAAACAATGAGCAGTTCTTC.

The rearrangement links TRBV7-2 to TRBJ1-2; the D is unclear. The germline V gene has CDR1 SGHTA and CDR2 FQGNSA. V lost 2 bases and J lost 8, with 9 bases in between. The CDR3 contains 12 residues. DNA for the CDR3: TGTGCCAGCAGCTTAACCCCCGAAGGCTACACCTTC. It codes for CASSLTPEGYTF.

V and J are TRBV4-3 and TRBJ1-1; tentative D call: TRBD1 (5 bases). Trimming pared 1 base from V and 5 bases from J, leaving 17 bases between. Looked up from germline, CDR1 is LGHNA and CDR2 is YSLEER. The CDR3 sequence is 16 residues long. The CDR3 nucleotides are TGCGCCAGCAGCCAAGGTCTGTCCATCCGGGGGACTGAAGCTTTCTTT. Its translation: CASSQGLSIRGTEAFF.

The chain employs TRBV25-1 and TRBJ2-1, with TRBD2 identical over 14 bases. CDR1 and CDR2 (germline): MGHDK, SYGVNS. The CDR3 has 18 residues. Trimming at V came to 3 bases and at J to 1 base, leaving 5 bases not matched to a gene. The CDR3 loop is CASSDLGTSGRSYNEQFF. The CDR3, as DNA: TGTGCCAGCAGTGACCTAGGGACTAGCGGGAGATCCTACAATGAGCAGTTCTTC.

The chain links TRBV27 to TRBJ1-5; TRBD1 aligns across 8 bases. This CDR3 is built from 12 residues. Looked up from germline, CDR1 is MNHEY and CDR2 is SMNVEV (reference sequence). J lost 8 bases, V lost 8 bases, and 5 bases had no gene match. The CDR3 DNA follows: TGTGCCAGCCGACAGGGGTTCGAGCCCCAGCATTTT. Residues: CASRQGFEPQHF.

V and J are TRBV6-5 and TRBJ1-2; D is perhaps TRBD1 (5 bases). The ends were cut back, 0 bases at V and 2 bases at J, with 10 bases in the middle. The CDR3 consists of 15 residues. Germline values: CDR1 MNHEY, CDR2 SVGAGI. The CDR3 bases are TGTGCCAGCAGTTACTCGATGGCAGGGAACTATGGCTACACCTTC. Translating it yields CASSYSMAGNYGYTF.

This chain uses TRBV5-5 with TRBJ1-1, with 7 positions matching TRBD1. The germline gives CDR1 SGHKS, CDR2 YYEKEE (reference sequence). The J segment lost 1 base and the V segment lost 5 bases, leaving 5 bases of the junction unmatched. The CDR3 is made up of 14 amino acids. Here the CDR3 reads CASSRTGANTEAFF. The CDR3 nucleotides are TGTGCCAGCAGTCGGACAGGTGCGAACACTGAAGCTTTCTTT.

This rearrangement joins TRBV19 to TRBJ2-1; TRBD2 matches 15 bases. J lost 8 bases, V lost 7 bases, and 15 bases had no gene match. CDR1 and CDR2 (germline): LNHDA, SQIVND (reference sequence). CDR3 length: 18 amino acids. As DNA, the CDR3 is TGTGCCAGTAATAGAATGTGGACTAGCGGGAGGGATAAGGATGAGCAGTTCTTC. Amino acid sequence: CASNRMWTSGRDKDEQFF.

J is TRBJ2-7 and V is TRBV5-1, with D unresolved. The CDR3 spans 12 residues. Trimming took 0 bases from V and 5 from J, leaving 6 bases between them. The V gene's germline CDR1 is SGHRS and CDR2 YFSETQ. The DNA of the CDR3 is TGCGCCAGCAGCTTGGACTATAACGAGCAGTACTTC. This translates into CASSLDYNEQYF.

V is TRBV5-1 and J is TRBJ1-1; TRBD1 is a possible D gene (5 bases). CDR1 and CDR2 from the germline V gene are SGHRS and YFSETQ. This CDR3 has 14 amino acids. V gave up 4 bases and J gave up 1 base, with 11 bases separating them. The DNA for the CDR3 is TGCGCCAGCAGCCCCGGGGGGGGGAACACTGAAGCTTTCTTT. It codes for CASSPGGGNTEAFF.

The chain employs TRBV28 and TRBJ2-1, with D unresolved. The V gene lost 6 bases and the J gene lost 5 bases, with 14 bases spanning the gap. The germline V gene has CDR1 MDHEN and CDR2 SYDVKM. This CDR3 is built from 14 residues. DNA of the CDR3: TGTGCCAGCAGAAACCGGGCCCGGAACAATGAGCAGTTCTTC. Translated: CASRNRARNNEQFF.

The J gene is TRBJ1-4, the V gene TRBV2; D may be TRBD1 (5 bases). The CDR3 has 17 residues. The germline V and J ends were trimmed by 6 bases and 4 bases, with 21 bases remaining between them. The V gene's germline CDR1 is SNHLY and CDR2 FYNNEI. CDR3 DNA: TGTGCCAGCAGCGGGGTATGGCCGGGACGGTTTAATGAAAAACTGTTTTTT. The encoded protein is CASSGVWPGRFNEKLFF. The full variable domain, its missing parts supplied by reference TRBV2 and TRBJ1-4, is EPEVTQTPSHQVTQMGQEVILRCVPISNHLYFYWYRQILGQKVEFLVSFYNNEISEKSEIFDDQFSVERPDGSNFTLKIRSTKLEDSAMYFCASSGVWPGRFNEKLFFGSGTQLSVL.

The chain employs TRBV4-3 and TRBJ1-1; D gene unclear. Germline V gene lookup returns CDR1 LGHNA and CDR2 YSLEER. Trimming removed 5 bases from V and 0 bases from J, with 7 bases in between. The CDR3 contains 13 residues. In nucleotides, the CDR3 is TGCGCCAGCAGCGGAAGGGTGAACACTGAAGCTTTCTTT. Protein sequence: CASSGRVNTEAFF.

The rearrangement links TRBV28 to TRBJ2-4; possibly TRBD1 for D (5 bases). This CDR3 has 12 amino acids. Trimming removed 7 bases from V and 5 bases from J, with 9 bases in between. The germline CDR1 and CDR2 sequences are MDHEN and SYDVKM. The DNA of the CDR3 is TGTGCCAGCAAGGGGAAACAAAACATTCAGTACTTC. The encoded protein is CASKGKQNIQYF.

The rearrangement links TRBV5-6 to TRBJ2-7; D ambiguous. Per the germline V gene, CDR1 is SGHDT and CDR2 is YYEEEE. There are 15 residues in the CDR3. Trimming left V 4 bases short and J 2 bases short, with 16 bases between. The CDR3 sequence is CASSLLPAGPYEQYF. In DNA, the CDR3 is TGTGCCAGCAGCCTCCTCCCTGCAGGTCCCTACGAGCAGTACTTC.

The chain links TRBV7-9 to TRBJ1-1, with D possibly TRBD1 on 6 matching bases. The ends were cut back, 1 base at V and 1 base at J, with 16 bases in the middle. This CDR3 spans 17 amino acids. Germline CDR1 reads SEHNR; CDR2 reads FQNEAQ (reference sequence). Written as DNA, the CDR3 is TGTGCCAGCAGCTTAGTTACCGGGGGCGATTGGAACACTGAAGCTTTCTTT. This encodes CASSLVTGGDWNTEAFF. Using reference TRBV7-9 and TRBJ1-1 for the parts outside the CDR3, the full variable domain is DTGVSQNPRHKITKRGQNVTFRCDPISEHNRLYWYRQTLGQGPEFLTYFQNEAQLEKSRLLSDRFSAERPKGSFSTLEIQRTEQGDSAMYLCASSLVTGGDWNTEAFFGQGTRLTVV.

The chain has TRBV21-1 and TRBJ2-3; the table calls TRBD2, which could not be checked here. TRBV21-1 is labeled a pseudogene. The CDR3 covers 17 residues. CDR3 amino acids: CASSKAERETPTDTQYF. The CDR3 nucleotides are TGTGCCAGCAGCAAAGCGGAGCGGGAGACCCCCACAGATACGCAGTATTTT.

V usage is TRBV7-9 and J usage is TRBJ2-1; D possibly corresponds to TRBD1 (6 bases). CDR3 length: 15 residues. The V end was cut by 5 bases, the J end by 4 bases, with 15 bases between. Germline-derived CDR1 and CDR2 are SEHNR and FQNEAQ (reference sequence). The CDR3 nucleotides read TGTGCCAGCAGCGATCTCAGGGGAACGTACAATGAGCAGTTCTTC. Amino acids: CASSDLRGTYNEQFF.